Below, 18 T cell receptor beta chains from the same sample are listed, as sequenced in a study of blood T cell repertoires in COVID-19. Assay used: immunoSEQ multiplex PCR; TCRdb lists only in-frame clones, some missing. The sample lists 25,000 to 30,000 clones, nearly 90% occurring once. Sequenced input: peripheral blood. The receptors come from a human donor in a cohort sampled during active COVID-19.

This rearrangement joins TRBV3-1 (or the pseudogene TRBV3-2) to TRBJ2-3, with 9 bases fitting TRBD2. The CDR3 loop spans 17 amino acids. Germline CDR1 and CDR2: LGHDT and YNNKEL (reference sequence). V shed 3 bases, J shed 5 bases, and the junction held 12 bases outside the gene matches. The CDR3 region is CASSQVVAGGPGDTQYF. CDR3 DNA: TGTGCCAGCAGCCAGGTGGTGGCGGGGGGGCCTGGAGATACGCAGTATTTT.

This clone was seen a handful of times. The rearrangement joins TRBV4-1 to TRBJ1-6; TRBD1 matches at 8 bases. J lost 9 bases, V lost 3 bases, and 13 bases had no gene match. The CDR3 extends over 17 amino acids. Germline assignment: CDR1 MGHRA and CDR2 YSYEKL. DNA for the CDR3: TGCGCCAGCAGCCACCCAGGGACAAGAGGGACAGGTTCACCCCTCCACTTT. Translating it yields CASSHPGTRGTGSPLHF.

The V and J genes are TRBV7-6 and TRBJ2-2, with 9 bases that match TRBD2. The germline V gene encodes CDR1 SGHVS and CDR2 FNYEAQ. This CDR3 region has 16 residues. V lost 5 bases to trimming and J lost 7 bases; unmatched junction nucleotides: 11. The CDR3 region has the DNA TGTGCCAGCAGCGTAGGGGCTAGCGGGGTTTACGGGGAGCTGTTTTTT. This sequence encodes CASSVGASGVYGELFF.

The chain has TRBV6-1 and TRBJ2-3; no firm D call. The CDR3 consists of 15 residues. V gave up 3 bases and J gave up 1 base, with 11 bases separating them. Germline lookup yields CDR1 MNHNS and CDR2 SASEGT. CDR3 sequence (DNA): TGTGCCAGCAGTGAGCTAAAAAGCCGCACAGATACGCAGTATTTT. Amino acids: CASSELKSRTDTQYF.

CDR3 loop: CASSATGTAGANVLTF. CDR3 bases: TGTGCCAGCTCAGCAACAGGGACGGCTGGGGCCAACGTCCTGACTTTC. The chain couples TRBV18 to TRBJ2-6, with TRBD1 as a possible D gene (6 bases). CDR1 is KGHSH and CDR2 is LQKENI in the germline V gene. The CDR3 is 16 amino acids. Trimming removed 5 bases at V and 2 bases at J, with 13 bases between.

The rearrangement joins TRBV4-3 to TRBJ2-5; no clear D gene. The germline V and J ends were trimmed by 0 bases and 2 bases, with 7 bases remaining between them. The CDR3 has 14 amino acids. Germline CDR1 is LGHNA and CDR2 is YSLEER. The CDR3 coding sequence is TGCGCCAGCAGCCAAGAGTTCAGACAAGAGACCCAGTACTTC. Its translation: CASSQEFRQETQYF.

The chain links TRBV7-2 to TRBJ2-2; a weak D match, TRBD1 (6 bases). Germline-derived CDR1 and CDR2 are SGHTA and FQGNSA. Deletions cut 4 bases from V and 2 bases from J, with 11 bases between. The CDR3 consists of 15 residues. CDR3 coding DNA: TGTGCCAGCAGCTCAGGGGTTATTAACACCGGGGAGCTGTTTTTT. Translation: CASSSGVINTGELFF.

The chain uses TRBV5-1 and TRBJ1-6, with D perhaps matching TRBD1 (6 bases). Trimming removed 4 bases at V and 9 bases at J, with 20 bases between. Looked up from germline, CDR1 is SGHRS and CDR2 is YFSETQ. The CDR3 totals 16 residues. CDR3 coding DNA: TGCGCCAGCAGCGTGGCGGGACAAGGAGATGGTTCACCCCTCCACTTT. Translating gives CASSVAGQGDGSPLHF.

CDR3 loop: CASSQSGRGSYEQYF. The DNA of the CDR3 is TGCGCCAGCAGTCAATCTGGCAGAGGATCTTACGAGCAGTACTTC. The chain has TRBV23-1 and TRBJ2-7; D remains unclear. TRBV23-1 is classed as an ORF, of uncertain function. V lost 0 bases and J 4 bases, leaving 13 bases between the germline ends. The length of the CDR3 is 15 residues.

This clone was recorded only once. V usage is TRBV30 and J usage is TRBJ1-2; perhaps TRBD1 as D (5 bases). V was shortened by 0 bases and J by 4 bases, with 9 bases between the two germline ends. Germline V CDR1 and CDR2: GTSNPN, SVGIG (reference sequence). This CDR3 spans 13 amino acids. CDR3 loop: CAWSVQASYGYTF. In nucleotides, the CDR3 is TGTGCCTGGAGTGTACAGGCCTCCTATGGCTACACCTTC.

To note about this clone: Other DNA variants within this sample encode the same CDR3. This rearrangement joins TRBV4-2 to TRBJ2-3; 10 nucleotides agree with TRBD2. V lost 0 bases to trimming and J lost 1 base; unmatched junction nucleotides: 1. The CDR3 is 16 residues long. The germline gives CDR1 LGHNA, CDR2 YNFKEQ. CDR3 sequence (DNA): TGTGCCAGCAGCCAAGAGCTAGCGGGGGGCACAGATACGCAGTATTTT. It translates to CASSQELAGGTDTQYF.

The chain has TRBV6-2 or TRBV6-3 and TRBJ2-1; D remains unclear. Trimming removed 2 bases from V and 1 base from J, with 9 bases in between. The CDR3 has 15 residues. Germline V gene sequence: CDR1 MNHEY, CDR2 SVGEGT. The CDR3 bases are TGTGCCAGCAGTTACAGTGGCAGGTCCTACAATGAGCAGTTCTTC. The encoded protein is CASSYSGRSYNEQFF.

The chain is built from TRBV6-2 or TRBV6-3 and TRBJ1-5, with 7 positions matching TRBD1. Germline-derived CDR1 and CDR2 are MNHEY and SVGEGT. The CDR3 extends over 15 amino acids. J lost 2 bases, V lost 5 bases, and 6 bases had no gene match. The CDR3 DNA is TGTGCCAGCAGTCCCGCAGGGGGTCGCAATCAGCCCCAGCATTTT. Translated, it gives CASSPAGGRNQPQHF.

Only a few counts were recorded for this clone. The chain recombines TRBV5-5 with TRBJ1-3; the D gene is possibly TRBD1 (5 bases). The CDR3 is 15 residues long. Germline V lookup: CDR1 SGHKS, CDR2 YYEKEE (reference sequence). V lost 6 bases and J lost 8, with 21 bases in between. The CDR3 DNA reads TGTGCCAGCATCGCCCTGCCGGGGCGCGGGGACACCATATATTTT. Translating it yields CASIALPGRGDTIYF. The full variable domain, with the rest looked up from reference TRBV5-5 and TRBJ1-3, is DAGVTQSPTHLIKTRGQQVTLRCSPISGHKSVSWYQQVLGQGPQFIFQYYEKEERGRGNFPDRFSARQFPNYSSELNVNALLLGDSALYLCASIALPGRGDTIYFGEGSWLTVV.

The CDR3 DNA sequence: TGCGCCAGCAGACAAATCGCGGGGGTGGCGAGCAACGAGCAGTACTTC. Amino acids: CASRQIAGVASNEQYF. The rearrangement joins TRBV4-1 to TRBJ2-7; TRBD2 agrees at 7 bases. This CDR3 contains 16 residues. V lost 6 bases, J lost 5 bases, and 16 bases stayed unmatched. Looked up from germline, CDR1 is MGHRA and CDR2 is YSYEKL.

The chain carries TRBV6-5 and TRBJ2-5, with 12 bases matching TRBD2. The germline gives CDR1 MNHEY, CDR2 SVGAGI. CDR3 length: 15 amino acids. J gave up 5 bases and V 5 bases, and 6 bases lay outside the gene matches. This chain's CDR3 is CASSRTSGVGETQYF. CDR3 DNA sequence: TGTGCCAGCAGTCGGACTAGCGGGGTGGGTGAGACCCAGTACTTC.

The chain couples TRBV10-3 to TRBJ2-5, with TRBD1 as a possible D gene (5 bases). The CDR3 loop spans 13 amino acids. V lost 2 bases to trimming and J lost 5 bases, with 9 bases between them. CDR1 ENHRY and CDR2 SYGVKD come from the germline V gene. CDR3 amino acids: CAISENQGETQYF. The CDR3 nucleotides are TGTGCCATCAGTGAGAATCAGGGTGAGACCCAGTACTTC.

CDR3 region: CASSLDRDQETQYF. The CDR3 region has the DNA TGTGCCAGCAGCCTCGACAGGGATCAGGAGACCCAGTACTTC. The chain combines TRBV7-3 with TRBJ2-5, with TRBD1 matching over 7 bases. This CDR3 has 14 residues. Germline V gives CDR1 SGHTA, CDR2 FQGTGA. V shed 5 bases, J shed 5 bases, and the junction held 8 bases outside the gene matches.